The table lists the clone carrying this TCR beta chain with many counts. The data belong to a study of T cell repertoires in cytomegalovirus infection. Germline loops: CDR1 SGHRS, CDR2 YFSETQ. This CDR3 is 16 amino acids long. The ends lost 4 bases at V and 4 bases at J; junction bases unmatched: 10. MiXCR, applied by TCRdb to the reads, yields one record per CDR3 protein. The table has roughly 230,000 distinct CDR3 sequences, 6.5% seen once. The sample comprised PBMCs. The genes are TRBV5-1 and TRBJ2-2, with 7 bases identical to TRBD1. The receptor comes from a human donor in good health (CMV status not recorded). Some clones in this sample may be carry-over from other donors' samples. The DNA of the CDR3 is TGCGCCAGCAGCCCCTCCCCCGGGACAGCCACCGGGGAGCTGTTTTTT. It translates to CASSPSPGTATGELFF.